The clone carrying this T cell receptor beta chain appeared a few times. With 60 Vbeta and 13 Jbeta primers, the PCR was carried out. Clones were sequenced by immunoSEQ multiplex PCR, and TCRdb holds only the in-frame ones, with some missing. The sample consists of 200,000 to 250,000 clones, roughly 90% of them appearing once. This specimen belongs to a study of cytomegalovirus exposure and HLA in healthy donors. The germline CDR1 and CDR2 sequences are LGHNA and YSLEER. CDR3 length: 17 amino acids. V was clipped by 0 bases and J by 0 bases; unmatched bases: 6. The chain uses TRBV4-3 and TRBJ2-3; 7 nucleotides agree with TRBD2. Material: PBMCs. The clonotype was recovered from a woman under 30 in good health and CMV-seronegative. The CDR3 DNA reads TGCGCCAGCAGCCAAGAGCCAGCGGGGACTAGCACAGATACGCAGTATTTT. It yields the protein CASSQEPAGTSTDTQYF.